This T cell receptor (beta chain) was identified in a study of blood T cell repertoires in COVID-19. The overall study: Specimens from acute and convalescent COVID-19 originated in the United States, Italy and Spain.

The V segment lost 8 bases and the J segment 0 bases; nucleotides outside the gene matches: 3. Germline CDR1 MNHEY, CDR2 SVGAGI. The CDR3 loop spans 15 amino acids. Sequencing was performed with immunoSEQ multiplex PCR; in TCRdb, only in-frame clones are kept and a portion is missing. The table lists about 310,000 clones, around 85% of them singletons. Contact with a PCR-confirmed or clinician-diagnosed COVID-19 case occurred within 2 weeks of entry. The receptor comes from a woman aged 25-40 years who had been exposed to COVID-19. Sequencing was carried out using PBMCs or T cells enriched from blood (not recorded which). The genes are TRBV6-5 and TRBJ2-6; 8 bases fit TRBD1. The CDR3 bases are TGTGCCAGCGGACAGGGCCCCTCTGGGGCCAACGTCCTGACTTTC. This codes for CASGQGPSGANVLTF.